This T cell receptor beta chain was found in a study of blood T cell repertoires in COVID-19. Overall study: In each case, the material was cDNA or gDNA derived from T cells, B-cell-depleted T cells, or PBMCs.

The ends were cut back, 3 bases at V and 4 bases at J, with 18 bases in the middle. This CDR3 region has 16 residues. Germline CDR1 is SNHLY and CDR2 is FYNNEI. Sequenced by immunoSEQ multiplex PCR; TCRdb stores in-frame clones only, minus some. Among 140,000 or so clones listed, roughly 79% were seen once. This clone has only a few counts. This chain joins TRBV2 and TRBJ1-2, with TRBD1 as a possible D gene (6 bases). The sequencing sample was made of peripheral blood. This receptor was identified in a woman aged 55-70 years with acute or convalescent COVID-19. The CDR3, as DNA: TGTGCCAGCAGTGAGTTATCATGGACAGACACCTATGGCTACACCTTC. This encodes CASSELSWTDTYGYTF.